The text below deals with one T cell receptor beta chain. What it binds is not known. The data originate from a study of shared clonotypes between healthy human individuals. Findings and caveats of the study: Non-shared clonotypes had lower generation probabilities than clonotypes shared by all four sorted-subset donors.

Assay: immunoSEQ multiplex PCR; the TCRdb copy retains only in-frame clones and omits some. The repertoire consists of roughly 300,000 clones, with less than 75% occurring once and the leading ten covering 10%. V was pared by 9 bases and J by 5 bases, with 25 bases between. The CDR3 extends over 16 amino acids. The germline gives CDR1 SEHNR, CDR2 FQNEAQ (reference sequence). The J gene is TRBJ1-2, the V gene TRBV7-9, with D perhaps TRBD1 (6 bases). The material sequenced was memory CD4+ T cells sorted from blood. Subset: CD45RA-negative fraction. The receptor's source is a man aged 25-45 years in good health. The CDR3 protein is CASLPPGARSEYGYTF. The CDR3 region has the DNA TGTGCCAGTCTCCCCCCGGGGGCCCGCTCAGAATATGGCTACACCTTC.